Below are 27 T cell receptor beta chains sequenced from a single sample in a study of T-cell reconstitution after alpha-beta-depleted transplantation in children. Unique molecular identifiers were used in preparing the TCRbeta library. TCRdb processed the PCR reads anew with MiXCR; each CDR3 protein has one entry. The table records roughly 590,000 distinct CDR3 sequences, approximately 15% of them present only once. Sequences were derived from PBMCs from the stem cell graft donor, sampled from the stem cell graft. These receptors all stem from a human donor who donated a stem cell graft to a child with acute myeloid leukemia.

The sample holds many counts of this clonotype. CDR3: CSAVSGAGRETQYF. The DNA of the CDR3 is TGCAGTGCTGTGTCGGGAGCAGGGCGAGAGACCCAGTACTTC. The chain joins TRBV20-1 to TRBJ2-5; D may be TRBD2 (6 bases). This CDR3 region has 14 residues. Germline V gene sequence: CDR1 DFQATT, CDR2 SNEGSKA (reference sequence). V dropped 5 bases and J dropped 4 bases, with 17 bases sitting between them.

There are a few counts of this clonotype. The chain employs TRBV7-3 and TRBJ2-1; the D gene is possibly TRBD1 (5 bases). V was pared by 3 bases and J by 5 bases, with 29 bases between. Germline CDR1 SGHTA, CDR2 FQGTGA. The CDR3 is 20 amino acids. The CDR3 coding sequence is TGTGCCAGCAGCTTTAGCCTCGGCCCCGCCGAACAAGACAGAAACAATGAGCAGTTCTTC. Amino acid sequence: CASSFSLGPAEQDRNNEQFF.

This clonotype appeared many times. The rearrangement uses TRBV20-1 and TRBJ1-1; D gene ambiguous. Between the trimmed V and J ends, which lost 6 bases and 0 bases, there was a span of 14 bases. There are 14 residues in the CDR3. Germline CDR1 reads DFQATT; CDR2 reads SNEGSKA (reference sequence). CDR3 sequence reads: CSALIGLLNTEAFF. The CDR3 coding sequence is TGCAGTGCCCTGATCGGACTCCTGAACACTGAAGCTTTCTTT.

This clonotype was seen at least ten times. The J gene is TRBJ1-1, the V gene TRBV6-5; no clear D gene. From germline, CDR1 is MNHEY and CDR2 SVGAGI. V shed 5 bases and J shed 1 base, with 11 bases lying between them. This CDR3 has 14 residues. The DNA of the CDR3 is TGTGCCAGCAGTCGTGCCGGGAGGAACACTGAAGCTTTCTTT. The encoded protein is CASSRAGRNTEAFF.

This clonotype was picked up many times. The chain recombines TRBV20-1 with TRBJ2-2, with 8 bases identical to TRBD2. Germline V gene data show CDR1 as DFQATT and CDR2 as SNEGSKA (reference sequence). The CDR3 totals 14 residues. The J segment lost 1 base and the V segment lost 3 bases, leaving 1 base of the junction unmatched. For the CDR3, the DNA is TGCAGTGCTAGGAGCGGGGGGAACACCGGGGAGCTGTTTTTT. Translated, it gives CSARSGGNTGELFF.

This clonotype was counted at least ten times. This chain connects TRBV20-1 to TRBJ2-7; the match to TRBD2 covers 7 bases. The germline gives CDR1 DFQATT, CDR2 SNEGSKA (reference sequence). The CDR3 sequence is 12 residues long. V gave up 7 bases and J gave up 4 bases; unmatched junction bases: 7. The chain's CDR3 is CSGAGEGYEQYV. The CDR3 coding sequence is TGCAGTGGGGCGGGAGAGGGTTACGAGCAGTACGTC.

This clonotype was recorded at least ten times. CDR3: CSARILRETRTGEQFF. CDR3 bases: TGCAGTGCTAGAATTTTGCGTGAGACTAGAACGGGTGAGCAGTTCTTC. The genes are TRBV20-1 and TRBJ2-1, with a weak D call TRBD2 (6 bases). The V and J ends lost 2 bases and 9 bases respectively, with 23 bases between them. This CDR3 has 16 residues. From germline, CDR1 is DFQATT and CDR2 SNEGSKA (reference sequence).

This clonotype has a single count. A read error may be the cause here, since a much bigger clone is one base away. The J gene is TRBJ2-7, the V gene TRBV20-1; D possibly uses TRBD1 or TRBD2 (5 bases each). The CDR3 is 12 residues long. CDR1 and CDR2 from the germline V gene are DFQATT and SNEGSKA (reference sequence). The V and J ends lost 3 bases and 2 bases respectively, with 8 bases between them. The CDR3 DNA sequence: TGCAGTGCTAGGGGACGTCCCTACGAGCAGTACTTC. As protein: CSARGRPYEQYF.

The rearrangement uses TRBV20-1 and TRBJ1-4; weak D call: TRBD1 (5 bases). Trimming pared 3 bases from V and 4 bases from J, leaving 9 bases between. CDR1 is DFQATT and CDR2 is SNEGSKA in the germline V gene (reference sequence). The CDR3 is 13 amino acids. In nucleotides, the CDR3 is TGCAGTGCTAGTTCGGGGGTTAATGAAAAACTGTTTTTT. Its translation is CSASSGVNEKLFF.

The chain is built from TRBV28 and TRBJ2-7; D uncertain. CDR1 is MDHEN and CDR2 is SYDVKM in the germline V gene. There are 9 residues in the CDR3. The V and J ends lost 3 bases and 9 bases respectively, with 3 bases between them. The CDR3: CASSLGQYV. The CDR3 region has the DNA TGTGCCAGCAGTTTGGGGCAGTACGTC.

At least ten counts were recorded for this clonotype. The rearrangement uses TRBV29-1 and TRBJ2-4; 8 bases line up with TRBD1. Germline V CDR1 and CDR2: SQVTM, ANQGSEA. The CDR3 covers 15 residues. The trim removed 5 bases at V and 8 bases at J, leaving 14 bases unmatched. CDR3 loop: CSVSRLAGGRDIQYF. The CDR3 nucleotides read TGCAGCGTTAGCCGGCTCGCAGGGGGCCGGGACATTCAGTACTTC.

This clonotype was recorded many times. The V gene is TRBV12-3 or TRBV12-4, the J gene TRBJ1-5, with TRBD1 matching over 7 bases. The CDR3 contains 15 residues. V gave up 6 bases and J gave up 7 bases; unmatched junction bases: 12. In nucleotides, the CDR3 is TGTGCCAGCAGCCCTAATCACAGGGGTAGGCAGCCCCAGCATTTT. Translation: CASSPNHRGRQPQHF.

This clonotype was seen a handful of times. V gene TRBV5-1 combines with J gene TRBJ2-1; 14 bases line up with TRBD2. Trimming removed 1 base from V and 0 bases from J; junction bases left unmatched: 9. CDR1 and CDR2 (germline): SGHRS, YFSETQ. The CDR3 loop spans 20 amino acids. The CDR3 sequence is CASSLTLGLAGASSYNEQFF. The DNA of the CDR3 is TGCGCCAGCAGCTTGACTCTGGGACTAGCGGGGGCGAGCTCCTACAATGAGCAGTTCTTC. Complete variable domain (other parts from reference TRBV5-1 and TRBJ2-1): KAGVTQTPRYLIKTRGQQVTLSCSPISGHRSVSWYQQTPGQGLQFLFEYFSETQRNKGNFPGRFSGRQFSNSRSEMNVSTLELGDSALYLCASSLTLGLAGASSYNEQFFGPGTRLTVL.

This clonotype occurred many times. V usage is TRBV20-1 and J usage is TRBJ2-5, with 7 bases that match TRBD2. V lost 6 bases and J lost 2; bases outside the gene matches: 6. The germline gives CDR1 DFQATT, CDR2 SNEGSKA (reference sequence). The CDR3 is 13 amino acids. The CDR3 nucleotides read TGCAGTGCGGGGGAGGGTCCACAAGAGACCCAGTACTTC. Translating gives CSAGEGPQETQYF.

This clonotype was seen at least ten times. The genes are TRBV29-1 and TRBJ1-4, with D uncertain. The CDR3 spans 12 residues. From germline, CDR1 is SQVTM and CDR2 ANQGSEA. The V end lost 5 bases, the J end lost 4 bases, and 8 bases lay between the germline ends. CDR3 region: CSVRVLNEKLFF. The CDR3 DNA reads TGCAGCGTTCGGGTCCTTAATGAAAAACTGTTTTTT.

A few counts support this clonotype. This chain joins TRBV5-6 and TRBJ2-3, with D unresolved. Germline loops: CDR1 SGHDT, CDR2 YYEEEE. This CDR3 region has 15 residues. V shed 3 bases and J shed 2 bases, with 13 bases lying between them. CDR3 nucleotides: TGTGCCAGCAGCTCGAATAGATTAGCCACAGATACGCAGTATTTT. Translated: CASSSNRLATDTQYF.

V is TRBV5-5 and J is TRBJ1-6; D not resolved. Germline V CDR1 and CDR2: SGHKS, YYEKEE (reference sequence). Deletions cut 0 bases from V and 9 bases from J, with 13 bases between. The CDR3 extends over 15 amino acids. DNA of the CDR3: TGTGCCAGCAGCTTGGAAGTCCCTCTTACTTCACCCCTCCACTTT. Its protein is CASSLEVPLTSPLHF.

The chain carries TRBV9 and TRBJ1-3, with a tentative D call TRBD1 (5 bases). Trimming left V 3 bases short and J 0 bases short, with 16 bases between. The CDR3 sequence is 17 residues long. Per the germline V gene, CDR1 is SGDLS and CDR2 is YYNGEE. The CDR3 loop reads CASSGLRGTVSGNTIYF. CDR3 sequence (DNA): TGTGCCAGCAGCGGCCTCCGGGGCACAGTCTCTGGAAACACCATATATTTT.

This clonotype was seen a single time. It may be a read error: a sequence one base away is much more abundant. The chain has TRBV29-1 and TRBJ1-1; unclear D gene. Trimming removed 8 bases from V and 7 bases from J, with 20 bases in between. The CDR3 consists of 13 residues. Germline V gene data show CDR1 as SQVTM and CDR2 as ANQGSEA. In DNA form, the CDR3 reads TGCAGCTCAACCCGGGTTGGCGGCGGTGAAGCTTTCTTT. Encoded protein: CSSTRVGGGEAFF.

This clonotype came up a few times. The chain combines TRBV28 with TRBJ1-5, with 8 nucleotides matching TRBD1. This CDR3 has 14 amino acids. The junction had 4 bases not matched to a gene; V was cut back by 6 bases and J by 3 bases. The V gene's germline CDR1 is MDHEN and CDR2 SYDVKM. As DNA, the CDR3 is TGTGCCAGCAGAATACAGGGGGTCAATCAGCCCCAGCATTTT. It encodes CASRIQGVNQPQHF.

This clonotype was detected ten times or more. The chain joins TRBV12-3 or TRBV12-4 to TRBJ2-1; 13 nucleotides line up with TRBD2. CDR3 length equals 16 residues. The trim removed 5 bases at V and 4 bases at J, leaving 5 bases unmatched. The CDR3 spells CASSPRLAGGYNEQFF. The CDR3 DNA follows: TGTGCCAGCAGTCCAAGACTAGCGGGGGGTTACAATGAGCAGTTCTTC.

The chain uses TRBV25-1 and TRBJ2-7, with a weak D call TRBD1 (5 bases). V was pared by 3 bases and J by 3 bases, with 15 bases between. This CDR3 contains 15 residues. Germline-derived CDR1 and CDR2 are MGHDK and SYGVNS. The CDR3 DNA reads TGTGCCAGCAGTGACCCAGGGAATCGGTTCTACGAGCAGTACGTC. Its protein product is CASSDPGNRFYEQYV.

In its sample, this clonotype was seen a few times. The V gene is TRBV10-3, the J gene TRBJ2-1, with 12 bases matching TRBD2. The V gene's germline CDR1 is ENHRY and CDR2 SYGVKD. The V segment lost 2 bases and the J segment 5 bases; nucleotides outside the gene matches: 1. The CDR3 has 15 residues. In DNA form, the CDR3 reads TGTGCCATCAGTGAGCGACTAGCGGGGGACAATGAGCAGTTCTTC. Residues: CAISERLAGDNEQFF.

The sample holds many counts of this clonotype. CDR3 amino acids: CASRAPTNYGYTF. The CDR3 DNA reads as TGTGCCAGCAGGGCACCAACTAACTATGGCTACACCTTC. The gene calls are TRBV5-4 and TRBJ1-2; D unclear. V gave up 5 bases and J gave up 0 bases, with 8 bases separating them. This CDR3 has 13 residues. CDR1 SGHNT and CDR2 YYREEE come from the germline V gene (reference sequence).

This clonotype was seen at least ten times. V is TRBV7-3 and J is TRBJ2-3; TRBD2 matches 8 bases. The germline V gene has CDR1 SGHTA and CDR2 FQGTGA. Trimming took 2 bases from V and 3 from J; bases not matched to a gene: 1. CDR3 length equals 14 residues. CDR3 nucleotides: TGTGCCAGCAGCTTAGGACTAGCAACAGATACGCAGTATTTT. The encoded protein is CASSLGLATDTQYF.

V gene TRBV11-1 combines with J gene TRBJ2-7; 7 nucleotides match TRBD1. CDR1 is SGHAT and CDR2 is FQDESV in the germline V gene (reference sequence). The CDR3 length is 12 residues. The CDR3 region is CASSYLGTERYV. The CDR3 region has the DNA TGTGCCAGCAGCTATTTGGGGACAGAGCGGTACGTC.

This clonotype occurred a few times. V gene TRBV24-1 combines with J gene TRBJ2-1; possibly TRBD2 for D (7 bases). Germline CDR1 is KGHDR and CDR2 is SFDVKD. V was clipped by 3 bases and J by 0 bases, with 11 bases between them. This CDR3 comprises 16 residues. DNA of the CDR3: TGTGCCACCAGTGATACCGCGGGGGCCTCCTACAATGAGCAGTTCTTC. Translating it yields CATSDTAGASYNEQFF.